This T cell receptor (beta chain) appears in the sequencing data of a study of shared clonotypes between healthy human individuals. The wider study: Used for every donor were three CD4 naive, three CD4 memory, two CD8 naive and one CD8 memory plate.

Sequenced by immunoSEQ multiplex PCR; TCRdb stores in-frame clones only, minus some. The table has about 2.5 million clones, around 93% seen once; the top ten hold approximately 0.4%. Per the germline V gene, CDR1 is MDHEN and CDR2 is SYDVKM. The CDR3 spans 14 residues. With 3 bases removed from V and 9 bases from J, the gap between germline ends came to 18 bases. The rearrangement joins TRBV28 to TRBJ2-7; no firm D call. The sequenced sample was naive CD4+ T cells from PBMCs. The subset denotes: CD45RA+ positively selected. The receptor's source is a man aged 18 to 30 in good health. Some clones in this sample may be carry-over from other donors' samples. CDR3 bases: TGTGCCAGCAGTTTCCCCTCTCCAGGTCGAGCGCAGTACTTC. This sequence encodes CASSFPSPGRAQYF.